This is a list of T cell receptor beta chains from one sample in a study of blood T cell repertoires in COVID-19. Data came from immunoSEQ multiplex PCR; TCRdb stores just in-frame clones and leaves some out. Seen here are 75,000 to 100,000 clones, just under 90% observed once, and the top ten hold roughly 14%. The source material was peripheral blood. The receptors were gathered from a human donor in a cohort sampled during active COVID-19. Each CDR3 is given with its conserved first and last residue. The D gene is left open where the match is weak. Clone size is given for some rows only: seen once, a few or many times, or a class if the clone is expanded.

D gene: TRBD1; clone size: -; V gene: TRBV19; J gene: TRBJ1-6; CDR3 protein: CASTQTGGGYNSPLHF; CDR3 DNA: TGTGCCAGTACCCAGACAGGGGGCGGTTATAATTCACCCCTCCACTTT
D gene: -; clone size: -; V gene: TRBV2; J gene: TRBJ2-5; CDR3 protein: CASLKPSAGETQYF; CDR3 DNA: TGTGCCAGCTTAAAGCCGTCGGCCGGGGAGACCCAGTACTTC
D gene: TRBD1; clone size: -; V gene: TRBV7-9; J gene: TRBJ2-1; CDR3 protein: CASSLAGQDEQFF; CDR3 DNA: TGTGCCAGCAGCTTAGCGGGACAGGATGAGCAGTTCTTC
D gene: -; clone size: -; V gene: TRBV5-5; J gene: TRBJ2-7; CDR3 protein: CASRDNSYEQYF; CDR3 DNA: TGTGCCAGCAGGGACAACTCCTACGAGCAGTACTTC
D gene: TRBD1; clone size: -; V gene: TRBV7-3; J gene: TRBJ1-2; CDR3 protein: CASSDTGGSGYTF; CDR3 DNA: TGTGCCAGCAGCGATACAGGGGGCTCTGGCTACACCTTC
D gene: -; clone size: -; V gene: TRBV7-3; J gene: TRBJ2-2; CDR3 protein: CASSQDRYTGELFF; CDR3 DNA: TGTGCCAGCAGCCAAGACAGATACACCGGGGAGCTGTTTTTT
D gene: -; clone size: few; V gene: TRBV30; J gene: TRBJ1-6; CDR3 protein: CAWSSQGYSPLHF; CDR3 DNA: TGTGCCTGGAGCTCCCAGGGGTATTCACCCCTCCACTTT
D gene: TRBD1; clone size: -; V gene: TRBV7-2; J gene: TRBJ2-7; CDR3 protein: CASSLTRDRGYYEQYF; CDR3 DNA: TGTGCCAGCAGCCTAACCCGGGACAGGGGGTACTACGAGCAGTACTTC
D gene: -; clone size: -; V gene: TRBV18; J gene: TRBJ2-7; CDR3 protein: CASSPTQEGNYEQYF; CDR3 DNA: TGTGCCAGCTCACCAACCCAGGAGGGAAACTACGAGCAGTACTTC
D gene: -; clone size: -; V gene: TRBV7-6; J gene: TRBJ2-1; CDR3 protein: CASSLDGRGGYNEQFF; CDR3 DNA: TGTGCCAGCAGCTTAGACGGTAGGGGTGGGTACAATGAGCAGTTCTTC
D gene: -; clone size: -; V gene: TRBV20-1; J gene: TRBJ2-1; CDR3 protein: CCLQGYNEQFF; CDR3 DNA: TGCTGCCTACAGGGTTACAATGAGCAGTTCTTC
D gene: -; clone size: -; V gene: TRBV6-2/TRBV6-3; J gene: TRBJ1-2; CDR3 protein: CASSYGQNYGYTF; CDR3 DNA: TGTGCCAGCAGTTACGGACAAAACTATGGCTACACCTTC
D gene: -; clone size: -; V gene: TRBV27; J gene: TRBJ1-1; CDR3 protein: CASSLKLWTEAFF; CDR3 DNA: TGTGCCAGCAGTCTCAAGCTATGGACTGAAGCTTTCTTT
D gene: TRBD1; clone size: -; V gene: TRBV18; J gene: TRBJ2-1; CDR3 protein: CASSPSGTGFKNSYNEQFF; CDR3 DNA: TGTGCCAGCTCACCATCCGGGACAGGGTTTAAGAACTCCTACAATGAGCAGTTCTTC
D gene: TRBD2; clone size: -; V gene: TRBV7-6; J gene: TRBJ2-1; CDR3 protein: CASSAQVSGSRNEQFF; CDR3 DNA: TGTGCCAGCAGCGCCCAGGTTAGCGGGAGTCGGAATGAGCAGTTCTTC
D gene: -; clone size: -; V gene: TRBV28; J gene: TRBJ1-3; CDR3 protein: CASSFGGIGNTIYF; CDR3 DNA: TGTGCCAGCAGTTTCGGGGGAATCGGAAACACCATATATTTT
D gene: TRBD2; clone size: -; V gene: TRBV28; J gene: TRBJ2-1; CDR3 protein: CASSLTSGISYNEQFF; CDR3 DNA: TGTGCCAGCAGTTTAACTAGCGGGATCTCCTACAATGAGCAGTTCTTC
D gene: -; clone size: -; V gene: TRBV4-1; J gene: TRBJ2-1; CDR3 protein: CASSQTGNRYYNEQFF; CDR3 DNA: TGCGCCAGCAGCCAGACCGGGAACAGATACTACAATGAGCAGTTCTTC
D gene: -; clone size: -; V gene: TRBV18; J gene: TRBJ1-4; CDR3 protein: CASSPAQGSTNEKLFF; CDR3 DNA: TGTGCCAGCTCACCTGCACAGGGTTCAACTAATGAAAAACTGTTTTTT
D gene: TRBD2; clone size: -; V gene: TRBV11-2; J gene: TRBJ2-5; CDR3 protein: CASSSKTSGGTETQYF; CDR3 DNA: TGTGCCAGCAGCTCAAAGACTAGCGGGGGGACGGAGACCCAGTACTTC
D gene: -; clone size: -; V gene: TRBV7-2; J gene: TRBJ2-7; CDR3 protein: CASSVIMHPSDEQYF; CDR3 DNA: TGTGCCAGCAGCGTAATCATGCACCCCAGTGACGAGCAGTACTTC
D gene: -; clone size: -; V gene: TRBV18; J gene: TRBJ1-2; CDR3 protein: CASSRISGGDYTF; CDR3 DNA: TGTGCCAGCTCACGGATATCAGGAGGCGACTACACCTTC
D gene: -; clone size: -; V gene: TRBV11-2; J gene: TRBJ1-6; CDR3 protein: CASSLVQGNYNSPLHF; CDR3 DNA: TGTGCCAGCAGCTTAGTGCAGGGCAACTATAATTCACCCCTCCACTTT
D gene: TRBD1; clone size: many; V gene: TRBV7-3; J gene: TRBJ1-1; CDR3 protein: CASSPGTGATEAFF; CDR3 DNA: TGTGCCAGCAGCCCTGGGACAGGGGCTACTGAAGCTTTCTTT
D gene: -; clone size: -; V gene: TRBV5-1; J gene: TRBJ1-1; CDR3 protein: CASSWGGGNTEAFF; CDR3 DNA: TGCGCCAGCAGCTGGGGCGGGGGGAACACTGAAGCTTTCTTT
D gene: TRBD1; clone size: -; V gene: TRBV29-1; J gene: TRBJ1-4; CDR3 protein: CSVDRGQGEKLFF; CDR3 DNA: TGCAGCGTGGACAGGGGGCAAGGGGAAAAACTGTTTTTT
D gene: TRBD2; clone size: -; V gene: TRBV4-2; J gene: TRBJ2-1; CDR3 protein: CASSQGTSGSYNEQFF; CDR3 DNA: TGTGCCAGCAGCCAGGGCACTAGCGGCTCCTACAATGAGCAGTTCTTC
D gene: -; clone size: -; V gene: TRBV18; J gene: TRBJ2-7; CDR3 protein: CASSPGEAYEQYF; CDR3 DNA: TGTGCCAGCTCACCGGGCGAAGCCTACGAGCAGTACTTC
D gene: -; clone size: -; V gene: TRBV19; J gene: TRBJ2-3; CDR3 protein: CASRQSTDTQYF; CDR3 DNA: TGTGCCAGTAGACAGTCCACAGATACGCAGTATTTT
D gene: TRBD1; clone size: -; V gene: TRBV5-1; J gene: TRBJ2-3; CDR3 protein: CASSRDRVRTDTQYF; CDR3 DNA: TGCGCCAGCAGCCGGGACAGGGTTCGGACAGATACGCAGTATTTT
D gene: TRBD1; clone size: -; V gene: TRBV5-6; J gene: TRBJ1-2; CDR3 protein: CASSLGQGAPYGYTF; CDR3 DNA: TGTGCCAGCAGCCTGGGACAGGGGGCGCCTTATGGCTACACCTTC
D gene: -; clone size: -; V gene: TRBV6-2/TRBV6-3; J gene: TRBJ2-7; CDR3 protein: CASSWSSSYEQYF; CDR3 DNA: TGTGCCAGCAGTTGGAGCAGCTCCTACGAGCAGTACTTC
D gene: -; clone size: -; V gene: TRBV6-1; J gene: TRBJ1-1; CDR3 protein: CASSERTAEAFF; CDR3 DNA: TGTGCCAGCAGTGAGCGGACAGCCGAGGCTTTCTTT